This T cell receptor beta chain is drawn from a study of cytomegalovirus exposure and HLA in healthy donors. Notes on the study in general: TCR beta chains associated with HLA were, in a later analysis, more clonally expanded than equally common others.

60 Vbeta and 13 Jbeta primers were used in PCR. Method: immunoSEQ multiplex PCR; TCRdb's copy keeps in-frame clones and lacks some. The sample includes approximately 86,000 clones, 85% of them seen just once. The CDR3 consists of 17 residues. The V gene's germline CDR1 is SGHNT and CDR2 YYREEE (reference sequence). The junction had 8 bases not matched to a gene; V was cut back by 2 bases and J by 3 bases. This clone has more than one count but fewer than ten. As yet, its antigen is unknown. Input material: PBMCs. V is TRBV5-4 and J is TRBJ2-2; 9 nucleotides align to TRBD1. The sequence was collected from a man aged 40-50 years in good health and CMV-seropositive. The CDR3 reads CASSLNRGPFYTGELFF. For the CDR3, the DNA is TGTGCCAGCAGCTTAAACAGGGGGCCGTTTTACACCGGGGAGCTGTTTTTT.